The clone carrying this T cell receptor beta chain has ten or more counts. This sample is part of a study of T-cell reconstitution after alpha-beta-depleted transplantation in children. This sample's TCRbeta library carried unique molecular identifier barcodes. A single record per CDR3 protein comes from TCRdb applying MiXCR to the PCR reads. The table includes roughly 100,000 distinct CDR3 sequences, 8% to 9% detected once. The sequences come from PBMCs from the stem cell graft donor, collected from the stem cell graft. The clonotype originates from a human donor who donated a stem cell graft to a child with congenital amegakaryocytic thrombocytopenia.

Here the CDR3 DNA reads TGTGCCAGCAGTGACGGACAGTTCTATGGCTACACCTTC. Its translation is CASSDGQFYGYTF. The chain carries TRBV7-9 and TRBJ1-2, with a tentative D call TRBD1 (6 bases). The CDR3 has 13 amino acids. Deletions cut 6 bases from V and 4 bases from J, with 12 bases between. Germline CDR1 reads SEHNR; CDR2 reads FQNEAQ (reference sequence).